What follows are 5 T cell receptor beta chains derived from one specimen sequenced in a study of CD8 T cells in Susac syndrome. The RNA input was about 0.45 to 1 ug, and it was reverse transcribed with random hexamers. TCRdb redid the calling of the immunoSEQ multiplex PCR reads with MiXCR, one entry per CDR3 protein. The sample has about 150,000 distinct CDR3 sequences, 85% to 95% seen once. The material sequenced was CD8+ T cells from PBMCs. The receptors here all came from a human donor with multiple sclerosis.

J is TRBJ1-1 and V is TRBV27; D call uncertain. The CDR3 covers 13 residues. From germline, CDR1 is MNHEY and CDR2 SMNVEV (reference sequence). The V end lost 5 bases, the J end lost 3 bases, and 10 bases lay between the germline ends. DNA for the CDR3: TGTGCCAGCAGTGGCTGGAGGTACACTGAAGCTTTCTTT. It translates to CASSGWRYTEAFF.

V gene TRBV28 combines with J gene TRBJ2-3; D is possibly TRBD2 (6 bases). CDR3 length equals 15 residues. Germline V gives CDR1 MDHEN, CDR2 SYDVKM. V lost 7 bases, J lost 6 bases, and 20 bases lay in between. The CDR3 is CASTPTIASVDTQYF. In nucleotides, the CDR3 is TGTGCCAGCACCCCCACCATCGCTAGCGTCGATACGCAGTATTTT.

This rearrangement joins TRBV27 to TRBJ2-1, with TRBD2 as a possible D gene (7 bases). Trimming shortened V by 5 bases and J by 8 bases, and 22 bases separated the two germline ends. The CDR3 has 16 residues. Germline assignment: CDR1 MNHEY and CDR2 SMNVEV (reference sequence). CDR3 bases: TGTGCCAGCAGTCCGCGCGGGGGCCAACCGACTCATGAGCAGTTCTTC. The encoded protein is CASSPRGGQPTHEQFF.

The rearrangement joins TRBV2 to TRBJ2-3; no definite D call. V lost 7 bases to trimming and J lost 4 bases, with 9 bases between them. The germline V gene has CDR1 SNHLY and CDR2 FYNNEI. The CDR3 covers 12 residues. The CDR3 DNA reads TGTGCCAGCATCCGCTCCGCAGATACGCAGTATTTT. This codes for CASIRSADTQYF.

J is TRBJ2-3 and V is TRBV12-5, with D perhaps being TRBD1 or TRBD2 (5 bases each). CDR1 is LGHNT, CDR2 FRNRAP, per germline. The V end was cut by 4 bases, the J end by 1 base, with 18 bases between. CDR3 length: 17 amino acids. CDR3 DNA sequence: TGTGCTAGTGGTTACCCCCTGGCTCAGGGAGGCACAGATACGCAGTATTTT. This translates into CASGYPLAQGGTDTQYF.